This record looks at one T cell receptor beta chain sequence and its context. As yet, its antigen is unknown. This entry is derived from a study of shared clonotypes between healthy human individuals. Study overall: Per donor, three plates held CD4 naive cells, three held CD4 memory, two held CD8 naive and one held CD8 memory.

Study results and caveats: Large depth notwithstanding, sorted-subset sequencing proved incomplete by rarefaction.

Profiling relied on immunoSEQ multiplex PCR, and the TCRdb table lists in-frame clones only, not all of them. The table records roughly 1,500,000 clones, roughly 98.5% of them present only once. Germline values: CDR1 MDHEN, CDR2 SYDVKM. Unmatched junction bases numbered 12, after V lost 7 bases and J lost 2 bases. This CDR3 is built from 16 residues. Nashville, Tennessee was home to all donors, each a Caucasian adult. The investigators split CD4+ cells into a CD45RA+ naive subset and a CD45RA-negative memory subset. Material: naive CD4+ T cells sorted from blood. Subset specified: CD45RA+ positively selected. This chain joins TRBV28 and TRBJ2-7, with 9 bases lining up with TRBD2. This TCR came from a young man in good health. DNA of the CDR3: TGTGCCAGCACCCCCCCCCTAGCGGGAAAGACCTACGAGCAGTACTTC. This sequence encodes CASTPPLAGKTYEQYF.